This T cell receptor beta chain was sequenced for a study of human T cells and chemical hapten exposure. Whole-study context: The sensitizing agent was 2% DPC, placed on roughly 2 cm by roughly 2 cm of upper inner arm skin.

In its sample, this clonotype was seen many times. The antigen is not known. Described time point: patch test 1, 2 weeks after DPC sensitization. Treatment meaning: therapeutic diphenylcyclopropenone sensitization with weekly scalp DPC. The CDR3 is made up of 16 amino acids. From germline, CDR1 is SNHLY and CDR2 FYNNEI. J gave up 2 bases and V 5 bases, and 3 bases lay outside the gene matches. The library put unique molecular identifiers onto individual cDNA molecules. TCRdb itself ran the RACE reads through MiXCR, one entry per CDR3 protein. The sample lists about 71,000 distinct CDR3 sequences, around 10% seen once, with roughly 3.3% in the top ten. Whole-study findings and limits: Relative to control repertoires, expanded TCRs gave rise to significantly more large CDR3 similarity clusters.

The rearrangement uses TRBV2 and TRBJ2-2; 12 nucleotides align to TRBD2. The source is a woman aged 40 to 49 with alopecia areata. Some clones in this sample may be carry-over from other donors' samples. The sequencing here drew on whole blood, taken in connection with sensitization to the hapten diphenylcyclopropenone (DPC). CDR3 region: CASSMGLAGNTGELFF. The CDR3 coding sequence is TGTGCCAGCAGTATGGGACTAGCGGGTAACACCGGGGAGCTGTTTTTT.